The rows below give T cell receptor beta chains drawn from one sample of a study of OX40 agonist ivuxolimab in advanced cancers. The protocol was immunoSEQ multiplex PCR, while the TCRdb copy is restricted to in-frame clones and leaves out a portion. The sample lists about 88,000 clones; 85% to 90% were seen once. The specimen comprised CD4+ or CD8+ T cells sorted from blood, sampled in a trial of the OX40 agonist ivuxolimab. The receptors were sampled from an adult with an advanced solid tumor such as melanoma, head and neck, liver or kidney cancer. Both conserved end residues are part of each CDR3. D genes are given only for firm matches. A clone size is listed for some rows: how often the clone was seen (once, few, many), or a class if it is expanded.

v_gene,abundance,d_gene,j_gene,CDR3aa,CDR3nt
TRBV2,.,.,TRBJ2-3,CASKENPPDTQYF,TGTGCCAGCAAGGAGAATCCCCCAGATACGCAGTATTTT
TRBV9,.,.,TRBJ2-7,CASSVGNSGSTGQYF,TGTGCCAGCAGCGTAGGCAATAGCGGTTCGACCGGGCAGTACTTC
TRBV28,.,.,TRBJ1-1,CASSNGQTNTEAFF,TGTGCCAGCAGTAATGGACAGACGAACACTGAAGCTTTCTTT
TRBV14,.,.,TRBJ2-3,CASSQDYYPGDTQYF,TGTGCCAGCAGCCAAGATTACTACCCCGGGGATACGCAGTATTTT
TRBV5-5,.,.,TRBJ1-2,CASSSQVSYGYTF,TGTGCCAGCAGCTCACAGGTGAGCTATGGCTACACCTTC
TRBV11-2,.,.,TRBJ2-1,CASSLSGPLNEQFF,TGTGCCAGCAGCTTGAGTGGGCCCCTGAATGAGCAGTTCTTC
TRBV29-1,.,.,TRBJ2-7,CSVVAGGEDEQYF,TGCAGCGTTGTAGCTGGAGGGGAAGACGAGCAGTACTTC
TRBV20-1,once,.,TRBJ2-7,CSARRGYEQYF,TGCAGTGCTAGAAGGGGCTACGAGCAGTACTTC
TRBV2,.,TRBD2,TRBJ2-1,CASKGQAGGVHNEQFF,TGTGCCAGCAAGGGCCAGGCCGGGGGGGTCCACAATGAGCAGTTCTTC
TRBV11-2,.,.,TRBJ2-5,CASSLDRVETQYF,TGTGCCAGCAGCTTAGATCGGGTGGAGACCCAGTACTTC
TRBV2,once,TRBD2,TRBJ2-1,CASGLTSGLAGEQFF,TGTGCCAGCGGCCTGACTAGCGGCCTCGCCGGGGAGCAGTTCTTC
TRBV7-3,.,.,TRBJ2-2,CASSSGLGELFF,TGTGCCAGCAGCTCAGGGTTGGGGGAGCTGTTTTTT
TRBV5-4,once,TRBD1,TRBJ1-4,CASSQGQGREKLFF,TGTGCCAGCAGTCAGGGACAGGGCCGTGAAAAACTGTTTTTT
TRBV6-5,.,.,TRBJ2-2,CASSYRQMNTGELFF,TGTGCCAGCAGTTATAGACAGATGAACACCGGGGAGCTGTTTTTT
TRBV28,once,.,TRBJ2-7,CASSFLPGRGREQYF,TGTGCCAGCAGTTTTTTGCCGGGACGAGGGAGGGAGCAGTACTTC
TRBV7-9,.,.,TRBJ2-3,CASSFSTASTDTQYF,TGTGCCAGCAGTTTCTCGACAGCTAGCACAGATACGCAGTATTTT
TRBV6-6,.,TRBD1,TRBJ1-1,CASSYSQGATEAFF,TGTGCCAGCAGTTACTCGCAGGGGGCCACTGAAGCTTTCTTT
TRBV2,.,.,TRBJ1-2,CASSVGQNGYTF,TGTGCCAGCAGTGTTGGGCAGAATGGCTACACCTTC
TRBV6-6,.,.,TRBJ2-4,CASGAGTGAKNIQYF,TGTGCCAGCGGAGCGGGTACAGGGGCCAAAAACATTCAGTACTTC
TRBV2,.,.,TRBJ1-1,CASSVGSRYTEAFF,TGTGCCAGCAGTGTTGGGTCGCGGTACACTGAAGCTTTCTTT
TRBV11-2,few,TRBD2,TRBJ2-1,CASSFLAGGNEQFF,TGTGCCAGCAGCTTCCTAGCGGGAGGCAATGAGCAGTTCTTC
TRBV27,.,TRBD2,TRBJ2-3,CASSLMGGRAGTDTQYF,TGTGCCAGCAGTTTAATGGGCGGGAGGGCCGGAACAGATACGCAGTATTTT
TRBV6-5,.,.,TRBJ1-2,CASSRGPYGYTF,TGTGCCAGCAGTCGGGGCCCGTATGGCTACACCTTC
TRBV2,.,TRBD2,TRBJ2-5,CASSRLAGGETQYF,TGTGCCAGCAGTCGACTAGCGGGTGGGGAGACCCAGTACTTC
TRBV7-2,.,TRBD2,TRBJ2-3,CASSLVGVLAGDTDTQYF,TGTGCCAGCAGCTTAGTCGGGGTACTAGCGGGAGACACAGATACGCAGTATTTT
TRBV27,.,.,TRBJ1-5,CASSLSAAGPQHF,TGTGCCAGCAGTTTATCCGCAGCGGGGCCCCAGCATTTT
TRBV5-1,few,TRBD2,TRBJ2-1,CASSLVAGGRYIEQFF,TGCGCCAGCAGCTTGGTAGCGGGGGGCCGTTACATTGAGCAGTTCTTC
TRBV5-6,.,TRBD1,TRBJ1-1,CASSLGLTGRAFF,TGTGCCAGCAGCTTGGGGCTGACAGGGAGAGCTTTCTTT
TRBV19,.,TRBD1,TRBJ1-5,CASSGTGAGGNQPQHF,TGTGCCAGTAGCGGGACAGGGGCTGGAGGCAATCAGCCCCAGCATTTT